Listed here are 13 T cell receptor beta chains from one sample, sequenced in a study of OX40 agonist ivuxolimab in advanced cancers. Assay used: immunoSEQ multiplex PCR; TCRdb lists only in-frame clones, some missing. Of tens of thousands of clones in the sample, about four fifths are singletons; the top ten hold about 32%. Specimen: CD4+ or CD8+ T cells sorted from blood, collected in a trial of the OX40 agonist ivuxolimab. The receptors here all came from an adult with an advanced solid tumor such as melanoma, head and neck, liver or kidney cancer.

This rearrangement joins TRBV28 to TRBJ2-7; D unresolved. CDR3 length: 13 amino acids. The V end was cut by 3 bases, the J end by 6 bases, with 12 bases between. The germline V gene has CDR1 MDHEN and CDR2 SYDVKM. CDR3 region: CASSLSSSGEQYF. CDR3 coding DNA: TGTGCCAGCAGTTTGTCTTCGAGTGGCGAGCAGTACTTC.

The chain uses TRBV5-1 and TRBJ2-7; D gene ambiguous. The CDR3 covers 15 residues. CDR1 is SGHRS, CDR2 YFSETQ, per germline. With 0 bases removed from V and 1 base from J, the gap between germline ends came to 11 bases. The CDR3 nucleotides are TGCGCCAGCAGCTTGGAGTTCGGGCAGTCCTACGAGCAGTACTTC. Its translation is CASSLEFGQSYEQYF. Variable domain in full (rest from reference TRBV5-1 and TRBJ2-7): KAGVTQTPRYLIKTRGQQVTLSCSPISGHRSVSWYQQTPGQGLQFLFEYFSETQRNKGNFPGRFSGRQFSNSRSEMNVSTLELGDSALYLCASSLEFGQSYEQYFGPGTRLTVT.

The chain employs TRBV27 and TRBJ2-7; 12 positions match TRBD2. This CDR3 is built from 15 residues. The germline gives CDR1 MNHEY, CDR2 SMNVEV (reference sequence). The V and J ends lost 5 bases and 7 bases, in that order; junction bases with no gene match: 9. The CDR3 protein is CASSPPGLAGLEQYF. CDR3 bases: TGTGCCAGCAGTCCCCCCGGACTAGCGGGACTTGAGCAGTACTTC.

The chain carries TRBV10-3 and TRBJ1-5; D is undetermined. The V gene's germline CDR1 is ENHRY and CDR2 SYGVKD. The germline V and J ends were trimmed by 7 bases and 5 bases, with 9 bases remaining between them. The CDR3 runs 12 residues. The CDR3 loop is CAINQVHQPQHF. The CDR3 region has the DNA TGTGCCATCAATCAGGTACATCAGCCCCAGCATTTT.

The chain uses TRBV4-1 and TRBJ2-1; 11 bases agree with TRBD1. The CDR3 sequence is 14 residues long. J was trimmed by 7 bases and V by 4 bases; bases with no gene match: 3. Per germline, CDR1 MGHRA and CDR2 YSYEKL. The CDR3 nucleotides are TGCGCCAGCAGCCTCGGGACAGGGGGGAATGAGCAGTTCTTC. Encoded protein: CASSLGTGGNEQFF.

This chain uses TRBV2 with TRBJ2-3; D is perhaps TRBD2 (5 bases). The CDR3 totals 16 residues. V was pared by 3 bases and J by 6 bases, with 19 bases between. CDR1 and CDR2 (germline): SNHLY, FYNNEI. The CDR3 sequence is CASSEWALAIKDTQYF. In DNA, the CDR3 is TGTGCCAGCAGTGAGTGGGCCCTAGCCATCAAGGATACGCAGTATTTT.

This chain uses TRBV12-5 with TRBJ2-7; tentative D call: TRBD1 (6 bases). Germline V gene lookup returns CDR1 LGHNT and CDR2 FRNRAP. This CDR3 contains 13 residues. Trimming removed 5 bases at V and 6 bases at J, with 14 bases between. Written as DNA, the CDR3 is TGTGCTAGTGGTCTCAGCCAGGGGTCCGAGCAGTACTTC. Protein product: CASGLSQGSEQYF.

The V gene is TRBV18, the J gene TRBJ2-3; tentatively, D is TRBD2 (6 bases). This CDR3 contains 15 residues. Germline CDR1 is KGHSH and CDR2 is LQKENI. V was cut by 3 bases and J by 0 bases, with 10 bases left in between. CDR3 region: CASSPLAGSTDTQYF. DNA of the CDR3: TGTGCCAGCTCACCTTTGGCGGGAAGCACAGATACGCAGTATTTT. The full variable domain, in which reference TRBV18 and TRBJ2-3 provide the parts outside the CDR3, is NAGVMQNPRHLVRRRGQEARLRCSPMKGHSHVYWYRQLPEEGLKFMVYLQKENIIDESGMPKERFSAEFPKEGPSILRIQQVVRGDSAAYFCASSPLAGSTDTQYFGPGTRLTVL.

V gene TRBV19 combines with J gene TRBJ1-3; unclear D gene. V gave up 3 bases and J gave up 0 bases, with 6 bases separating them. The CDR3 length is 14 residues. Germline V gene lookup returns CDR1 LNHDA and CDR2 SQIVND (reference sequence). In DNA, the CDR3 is TGTGCCAGTAGTATCGGCAGCTCTGGAAACACCATATATTTT. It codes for CASSIGSSGNTIYF.

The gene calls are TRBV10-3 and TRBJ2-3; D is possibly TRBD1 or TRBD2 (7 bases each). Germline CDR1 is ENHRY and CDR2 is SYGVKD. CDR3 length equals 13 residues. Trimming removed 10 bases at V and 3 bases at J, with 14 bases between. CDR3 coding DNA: TGTGCCACCAGGGGGGAGGGGACAGATACGCAGTATTTT. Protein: CATRGEGTDTQYF.

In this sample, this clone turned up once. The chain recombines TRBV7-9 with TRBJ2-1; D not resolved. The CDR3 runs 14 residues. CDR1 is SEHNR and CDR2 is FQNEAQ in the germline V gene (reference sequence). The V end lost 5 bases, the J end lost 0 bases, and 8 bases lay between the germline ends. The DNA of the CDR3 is TGTGCCAGCAGCCCGCCTGGCTCCTACAATGAGCAGTTCTTC. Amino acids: CASSPPGSYNEQFF.

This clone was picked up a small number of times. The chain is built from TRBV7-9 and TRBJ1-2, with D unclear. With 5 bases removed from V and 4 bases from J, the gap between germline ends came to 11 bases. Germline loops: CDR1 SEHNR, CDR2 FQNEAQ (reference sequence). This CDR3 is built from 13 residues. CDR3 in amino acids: CASSTPSFYGYTF. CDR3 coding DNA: TGTGCCAGCAGCACCCCAAGCTTCTATGGCTACACCTTC.

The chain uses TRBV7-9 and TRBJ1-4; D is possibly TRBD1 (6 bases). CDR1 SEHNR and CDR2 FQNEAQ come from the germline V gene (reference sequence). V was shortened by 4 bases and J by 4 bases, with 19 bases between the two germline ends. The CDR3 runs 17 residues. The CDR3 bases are TGTGCCAGCAGCTACCTAGCAGCCGGGACAAATAATGAAAAACTGTTTTTT. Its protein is CASSYLAAGTNNEKLFF. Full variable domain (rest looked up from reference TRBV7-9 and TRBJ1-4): DTGVSQNPRHKITKRGQNVTFRCDPISEHNRLYWYRQTLGQGPEFLTYFQNEAQLEKSRLLSDRFSAERPKGSFSTLEIQRTEQGDSAMYLCASSYLAAGTNNEKLFFGSGTQLSVL.